This TCR beta chain was sequenced in a study of response to subunit inactivated influenza vaccine (dated by TCRdb to the late 2010s). Broadly, across the study: Deep quantitative profiling of the T cell receptor repertoire was used in the study to follow responses to a trivalent subunit inactivated influenza vaccine. Findings and caveats that apply to the study as a whole: According to the authors, only a limited number of new T cells may be recruited by each seasonal influenza vaccination.

For this clonotype: Its antigen has not been determined. Per-nucleotide qualities are absent, and no much larger clonotype sits a single base away.

Receptors were amplified or captured by RT-PCR. The reads were generated on an Illumina HiSeq 2500. The public reads were reprocessed in TCRdb via fastp at Q25 and MiXCR, keeping in-frame beta chains. Rows are combined by CDR3 protein, so each entry shows the most common genes and DNA. In all, the sample holds some 640,000 distinct CDR3 sequences, and 14% of those were seen once. Together, the top ten hold 6% to 7% of the sample. The junction carries 17 bases between V and J, which are trimmed by 7 bases and 6 bases respectively. Including cysteine and phenylalanine, the CDR3 has 14 amino acids. The sequence is cut down to CDR3 DNA, 42 bases in frame from base 1.

This specimen consisted of PBMCs from blood, obtained 14 days before vaccination. This TCR was recovered from a man aged 50-59 years who received an inactivated influenza vaccine. Donor details come from another sample of the same person, matched by shared clones. The sequence links TRBV12-3 or TRBV12-4 to TRBJ2-3; the D gene could be TRBD1 or TRBD2, each one agreeing over 5 bases. The bases read TGTGCCAGCATCGAGGGGACGGCCGTGGATACGCAGTATTTT. Translated, this is CASIEGTAVDTQYF.